These 21 T cell receptor beta chains were sequenced from one sample in a study of CD8 T cells in Susac syndrome. Random-hexamer reverse transcription was applied to roughly 0.45 to 1 ug RNA. A single record per CDR3 protein comes from TCRdb applying MiXCR to the immunoSEQ multiplex PCR reads. In the table there are approximately 210,000 distinct CDR3 sequences, about 94% of which are singletons. Material for sequencing was CD4+ T cells from PBMCs. These receptors all come from a human donor with Susac syndrome.

The chain links TRBV29-1 to TRBJ1-4, with 7 nucleotides matching TRBD1. The CDR3 contains 15 residues. Germline CDR1 reads SQVTM; CDR2 reads ANQGSEA. J was trimmed by 4 bases and V by 8 bases; bases with no gene match: 13. Here the CDR3 DNA reads TGCAGCTATACAACAGGGGCCGCCTATAATGAAAAACTGTTTTTT. This codes for CSYTTGAAYNEKLFF.

With regard to this clonotype: An end of the junction differs from the germline gene, which may be a read error. The chain links TRBV2 to TRBJ2-5, with D unresolved. Germline lookup yields CDR1 SNHLY and CDR2 FYNNEI. CDR3 length equals 14 residues. CDR3 sequence (DNA): TGTGCCAGCAGGGCGCAGCCGTACCAGGAGACCCAGTACTTC. The encoded protein is CASRAQPYQETQYF.

This chain uses TRBV9 with TRBJ2-3; D gene unclear. CDR1 and CDR2 from the germline V gene are SGDLS and YYNGEE. The V gene lost 3 bases and the J gene lost 8 bases, with 16 bases spanning the gap. CDR3 length: 14 amino acids. CDR3 nucleotides: TGTGCCAGCAGCGCCTCCAGCGAGCGAGGTACGCAGTATTTT. Translation gives CASSASSERGTQYF. Based on the CDR3 plus reference TRBV9 and TRBJ2-3, the full variable domain is DSGVTQTPKHLITATGQRVTLRCSPRSGDLSVYWYQQSLDQGLQFLIQYYNGEERAKGNILERFSAQQFPDLHSELNLSSLELGDSALYFCASSASSERGTQYFGPGTRLTVL.

This clonotype appeared a single time. The chain is built from TRBV29-1 and TRBJ2-7; the match to TRBD1 covers 7 bases. Losses at the gene ends were 6 bases for V and 2 bases for J; bases not matched to a gene: 7. Germline V lookup: CDR1 SQVTM, CDR2 ANQGSEA. This CDR3 has 13 amino acids. The CDR3 nucleotides read TGCAGCGTAACTCCGGGACAGCCCTACGAGCAGTACTTC. This gives the protein CSVTPGQPYEQYF.

This chain uses TRBV20-1 with TRBJ1-5, with unresolved D. CDR3 length equals 14 residues. Germline values: CDR1 DFQATT, CDR2 SNEGSKA (reference sequence). Trimming took 6 bases from V and 1 from J, leaving 13 bases between them. The CDR3: CSAHRGSSNQPQHF. The CDR3 DNA is TGCAGTGCACACCGGGGATCAAGCAATCAGCCCCAGCATTTT.

This chain links TRBV18 with TRBJ1-1; 7 bases are shared with TRBD1. This CDR3 region has 15 residues. Germline loops: CDR1 KGHSH, CDR2 LQKENI. J lost 3 bases, V lost 3 bases, and 7 bases had no gene match. CDR3 residues: CASSPEGARYTEAFF. In nucleotides, the CDR3 is TGTGCCAGCTCACCCGAGGGGGCGAGGTACACTGAAGCTTTCTTT.

The genes are TRBV7-9 and TRBJ1-3; perhaps TRBD1 as D (5 bases). Germline V CDR1 and CDR2: SEHNR, FQNEAQ (reference sequence). CDR3 size: 16 residues. The V and J ends lost 2 bases and 2 bases respectively, with 13 bases between them. The CDR3 sequence: CASSLTWGSPGNTIYF. In nucleotides, the CDR3 is TGTGCCAGCAGCTTAACGTGGGGGTCCCCTGGAAACACCATATATTTT.

This clonotype was seen just once. V and J are TRBV2 and TRBJ2-1; TRBD1 agrees at 10 bases. This CDR3 is built from 15 residues. J was trimmed by 4 bases and V by 7 bases; bases with no gene match: 7. Germline-derived CDR1 and CDR2 are SNHLY and FYNNEI. The CDR3 DNA reads as TGTGCCAGCAACCCCCTGGACAGGGGGTACAATGAGCAGTTCTTC. Its translation: CASNPLDRGYNEQFF.

The chain recombines TRBV24-1 with TRBJ2-5; D unresolved. The germline CDR1 and CDR2 sequences are KGHDR and SFDVKD. The CDR3 has 14 residues. Trimming removed 3 bases at V and 7 bases at J, with 14 bases between. As DNA, the CDR3 is TGTGCCACCAGTGATGAACAGCTCCCCTCGACCCAGTACTTC. This encodes CATSDEQLPSTQYF.

The chain employs TRBV29-1 and TRBJ2-1; the D gene is possibly TRBD2 (6 bases). Germline V gene lookup returns CDR1 SQVTM and CDR2 ANQGSEA. The CDR3 consists of 11 residues. Trimming removed 7 bases from V and 6 bases from J, with 10 bases in between. The CDR3 reads CSGQLANEQFF. In DNA form, the CDR3 reads TGCAGCGGCCAACTAGCCAATGAGCAGTTCTTC.

The CDR3 DNA sequence: TGCAGTGCTAGGGTTGGAGGACTCTTAGCCAAAAACATTCAGTACTTC. Protein sequence: CSARVGGLLAKNIQYF. The chain combines TRBV20-1 with TRBJ2-4; weak D call: TRBD2 (5 bases). With 3 bases removed from V and 0 bases from J, the gap between germline ends came to 15 bases. The CDR3 covers 16 residues. Germline-derived CDR1 and CDR2 are DFQATT and SNEGSKA (reference sequence).

This sequence joins TRBV5-6 and TRBJ2-3; 9 bases agree with TRBD1. Germline trimming cut 3 bases from V and 7 bases from J; bases unmatched to any gene: 6. This CDR3 has 14 residues. In germline, CDR1 is SGHDT, CDR2 YYEEEE. In DNA, the CDR3 is TGTGCCAGCAGCTGGACAGGGGCGCTAAATACGCAGTATTTT. It translates to CASSWTGALNTQYF.

V usage is TRBV5-6 and J usage is TRBJ2-1; D unresolved. This CDR3 region has 13 residues. The germline V and J ends were trimmed by 4 bases and 5 bases, with 10 bases remaining between them. The germline V gene has CDR1 SGHDT and CDR2 YYEEEE. CDR3 sequence: CASSGFSDNEQFF. CDR3 nucleotides: TGTGCCAGCAGCGGGTTTAGTGACAATGAGCAGTTCTTC.

The V and J genes are TRBV5-1 and TRBJ2-7; 9 nucleotides align to TRBD1. The V segment lost 3 bases and the J segment 7 bases; nucleotides outside the gene matches: 17. This CDR3 is built from 17 residues. Germline V gene lookup returns CDR1 SGHRS and CDR2 YFSETQ. The CDR3: CASSSSPGQGLLVEQYF. In nucleotides, the CDR3 is TGCGCCAGCAGCTCGAGCCCTGGACAGGGGCTCTTGGTGGAGCAGTACTTC.

The rearrangement joins TRBV4-3 to TRBJ1-1; D perhaps matches TRBD1 (5 bases). Germline V gives CDR1 LGHNA, CDR2 YSLEER. Trimming removed 0 bases at V and 6 bases at J, with 14 bases between. This CDR3 spans 15 amino acids. The CDR3 DNA follows: TGCGCCAGCAGCCAAGATGGTGTGGGGGGGGCTGAAGCTTTCTTT. Translating it yields CASSQDGVGGAEAFF.

The chain links TRBV3-1 to TRBJ1-2; tentatively, D is TRBD1 (5 bases). This CDR3 spans 14 amino acids. Germline loops: CDR1 LGHDT, CDR2 YNNKEL (reference sequence). V lost 4 bases to trimming and J lost 2 bases, with 11 bases between them. CDR3 sequence: CASSLSEGNYGYTF. CDR3 nucleotides: TGTGCCAGCAGCCTAAGTGAGGGGAACTATGGCTACACCTTC.

CDR3 amino acids: CASSHLNEQPQHF. In nucleotides, the CDR3 is TGCGCCAGCAGCCACCTCAATGAGCAGCCCCAGCATTTT. The chain joins TRBV4-1 to TRBJ1-5; D uncertain. Germline loops: CDR1 MGHRA, CDR2 YSYEKL. The CDR3 has 13 amino acids. Trimming stripped 3 bases from V and 7 bases from J, with 10 bases between.

This rearrangement joins TRBV12-5 to TRBJ1-2; D not certain. Germline V CDR1 and CDR2: LGHNT, FRNRAP. The germline V and J ends were trimmed by 6 bases and 2 bases, with 4 bases remaining between them. The length of the CDR3 is 11 residues. DNA for the CDR3: TGTGCTAGTGGCGCGAACTATGGCTACACCTTC. Protein sequence: CASGANYGYTF.

This sequence joins TRBV4-2 and TRBJ1-5; D is unclear. Trimming removed 1 base at V and 7 bases at J, with 14 bases between. This CDR3 spans 15 amino acids. Germline V gene data show CDR1 as LGHNA and CDR2 as YNFKEQ. The CDR3 DNA is TGTGCCAGCAGCCAAGGGCCGGGGAGCGGCCAGCCCCAGCATTTT. Protein sequence: CASSQGPGSGQPQHF.

In DNA, the CDR3 is TGTGCCTCCACTAGGGGGACAGGGAATCGTTACGAGCAGTACTTC. This codes for CASTRGTGNRYEQYF. The rearrangement links TRBV30 to TRBJ2-7, with 9 bases that match TRBD1. The CDR3 is made up of 15 amino acids. J lost 4 bases, V lost 7 bases, and 14 bases had no gene match. Germline V CDR1 and CDR2: GTSNPN, SVGIG (reference sequence). Combining the CDR3 with reference TRBV30 and TRBJ2-7 gives the whole variable domain SQTIHQWPATLVQPVGSPLSLECTVEGTSNPNLYWYRQAAGRGLQLLFYSVGIGQISSEVPQNLSASRPQDRQFILSSKKLLLSDSGFYLCASTRGTGNRYEQYFGPGTRLTVT.

The rearrangement joins TRBV27 to TRBJ1-1; D is unclear. Deletions cut 5 bases from V and 0 bases from J, with 16 bases between. CDR1 and CDR2 from the germline V gene are MNHEY and SMNVEV (reference sequence). The CDR3 totals 16 residues. CDR3 in amino acids: CASSPRGSAMNTEAFF. The CDR3 nucleotides read TGTGCCAGCAGTCCCCGTGGCAGCGCTATGAACACTGAAGCTTTCTTT.